The sequence of this TCR beta chain was determined in a study of T cell changes during pregnancy in multiple sclerosis. Libraries were prepared by immunoSEQ multiplex PCR; TCRdb keeps only in-frame clonotypes and omits some of them. The table lists under 130,000 clones, approximately 93% of them singletons. From germline, CDR1 is MNHEY and CDR2 SMNVEV (reference sequence). The CDR3 loop spans 14 amino acids. Trimming removed 3 bases from V and 2 bases from J, with 9 bases in between. J is TRBJ2-3 and V is TRBV27, with D unresolved. The origin of this receptor is a female donor with multiple sclerosis, enrolled in a pregnancy study. Material: peripheral blood, obtained after pregnancy. The DNA for the CDR3 is TGTGCCAGCAGTTTGGGCCTCGCCACAGATACGCAGTATTTT. Its translation is CASSLGLATDTQYF.